This record concerns one T cell receptor beta chain sequence. This sample was taken from a study of technical replicates of blood from a handful of donors. The protocol was immunoSEQ multiplex PCR, while the TCRdb copy is restricted to in-frame clones and leaves out a portion. This sample has fewer than 85,000 clones; approximately 90% occur once, and the top ten carry roughly 4.5%. CDR1 and CDR2 (germline): MNHEY, SMNVEV (reference sequence). This CDR3 region has 16 residues. Deletions cut 1 base from V and 5 bases from J, with 17 bases between. The clonotype comes from a human donor in good health. Some clones in this sample may be carry-over from other donors' samples. The sample was PBMCs. The chain recombines TRBV27 with TRBJ1-1; a weak D match, TRBD1 (5 bases). CDR3 coding DNA: TGTGCCAGCAGTTTATTCCCCTCCGGACGGGGGACTGAAGCTTTCTTT. This sequence encodes CASSLFPSGRGTEAFF.